The rows below give T cell receptor beta chains drawn from one sample of a study of blood T cell repertoires in COVID-19. Clones were read by immunoSEQ multiplex PCR, and TCRdb kept only the in-frame ones, dropping some. The sample has tens of thousands of clones, roughly 71% seen once. Sequencing used peripheral blood. The receptors here all came from a man aged 55 to 70 with COVID-19, enrolled during active disease. The CDR3 runs from the conserved cysteine through the conserved F or W. A D gene is named only where the DNA matches it firmly. Size is stated for part of the rows, as once, few or many counts, or as a class when the clone is expanded.

J	V	size	D	CDR3	DNA
TRBJ2-5	TRBV6-5	.	.	CASSTGWKETQYF	TGTGCCAGCAGTACAGGGTGGAAAGAGACCCAGTACTTC
TRBJ2-1	TRBV2	.	.	CAGSSGTEQFF	TGTGCCGGGTCCTCCGGGACAGAGCAGTTCTTC
TRBJ1-2	TRBV4-2	few	.	CASSQEVRDYGYTF	TGTGCCAGCAGCCAAGAGGTCAGGGACTATGGCTACACCTTC
TRBJ1-2	TRBV5-6	.	.	CASSLVGSYGYTF	TGTGCCAGCAGCTTGGTGGGGAGCTATGGCTACACCTTC
TRBJ2-7	TRBV28	.	TRBD2	CASSPSGLAVKTYEQYF	TGTGCCAGCAGTCCTTCGGGACTAGCGGTAAAAACCTACGAGCAGTACTTC
TRBJ2-7	TRBV7-2	.	TRBD1	CASSLGQDAYEQYF	TGTGCCAGCAGCCTTGGACAGGACGCCTACGAGCAGTACTTC
TRBJ2-2	TRBV7-9	.	.	CASSWAGTDPRVNTGELFF	TGTGCCAGCTCCTGGGCCGGGACTGACCCGAGGGTAAACACCGGGGAGCTGTTTTTT
TRBJ2-5	TRBV11-2	.	.	CASSLGGGGEGETQYF	TGTGCCAGCAGCTTAGGAGGTGGGGGCGAAGGCGAGACCCAGTACTTC
TRBJ2-2	TRBV28	.	.	CASSSNRGAAGTGELFF	TGTGCCAGCAGTTCGAATCGGGGCGCGGCGGGAACCGGGGAGCTGTTTTTT
TRBJ1-1	TRBV30	few	TRBD1	CAWKDRGTTEAFF	TGTGCCTGGAAAGACAGGGGAACGACTGAAGCTTTCTTT
TRBJ2-2	TRBV7-3	.	TRBD2	CASSMTSGNSGELFF	TGTGCCAGCAGCATGACTAGCGGGAATTCCGGGGAGCTGTTTTTT
TRBJ1-5	TRBV28	once	.	CASISGWNQPQHF	TGTGCCAGCATTTCAGGGTGGAATCAGCCCCAGCATTTT
TRBJ2-5	TRBV14	.	TRBD1	CASSPFRGGRTRETQYF	TGTGCCAGCAGCCCGTTTCGAGGGGGCAGGACAAGAGAGACCCAGTACTTC
TRBJ2-7	TRBV11-2	few	.	CASSLGGASYEQYF	TGTGCCAGCAGCTTAGGGGGCGCCTCCTACGAGCAGTACTTC
TRBJ2-2	TRBV14	few	.	CASSQRITGELFF	TGTGCCAGCAGCCAACGTATCACCGGGGAGCTGTTTTTT
TRBJ2-6	TRBV11-2	.	TRBD2	CASSLRTSGTGANVLTF	TGTGCCAGCAGCTTAAGGACTAGCGGGACTGGGGCCAACGTCCTGACTTTC
TRBJ2-1	TRBV11-3	.	TRBD2	CASSLGLAGNEQFF	TGTGCCAGCAGCTTAGGACTAGCGGGGAATGAGCAGTTCTTC
TRBJ1-4	TRBV4-2	.	TRBD1	CASSPGQGNEKLFF	TGTGCCAGCAGCCCCGGACAGGGAAACGAAAAACTGTTTTTT
TRBJ2-2	TRBV19	.	TRBD2	CASSIETGGIPGELFF	TGTGCCAGTAGTATAGAAACGGGAGGTATTCCCGGGGAGCTGTTTTTT
TRBJ2-6	TRBV29-1	.	TRBD1	CSVGTGGSGANVLTF	TGCAGCGTCGGGACAGGGGGGTCTGGGGCCAACGTCCTGACTTTC
TRBJ2-1	TRBV30	.	TRBD2	CASEAGSWNEQFF	TGTGCCTCCGAAGCGGGGAGTTGGAATGAGCAGTTCTTC
TRBJ2-5	TRBV9	.	TRBD1	CASTPHRGFQETQYF	TGTGCCAGCACACCACACAGGGGCTTCCAAGAGACCCAGTACTTC
TRBJ1-1	TRBV7-2	.	.	CASRRQVKEAAFF	TGTGCCAGCAGGCGACAGGTTAAAGAAGCGGCTTTCTTT
TRBJ1-2	TRBV12-3/TRBV12-4	.	.	CASSLRGLYGYTF	TGTGCCAGCAGTTTAAGGGGTCTCTATGGCTACACCTTC
TRBJ1-4	TRBV2	.	.	CASNFARGEKLFF	TGTGCCAGCAATTTCGCCAGGGGTGAAAAACTGTTTTTT
TRBJ1-2	TRBV19	.	.	CASRPRGMDYGYTF	TGTGCCAGTAGACCCAGGGGAATGGACTATGGCTACACCTTC
TRBJ2-1	TRBV27	.	TRBD2	CASRLSGGRGSEQFF	TGTGCCAGCAGATTGAGCGGGGGGCGGGGTAGTGAGCAGTTCTTC
TRBJ2-2	TRBV5-1	.	.	CASSRAGTNTGELFF	TGCGCCAGCAGCAGGGCGGGCACAAACACCGGGGAGCTGTTTTTT
TRBJ2-1	TRBV15	.	TRBD2	CATSRDITSGGNEQFF	TGTGCCACCAGCAGAGATATCACTAGCGGGGGCAATGAGCAGTTCTTC
TRBJ1-1	TRBV7-9	.	.	CASSLQPGAFF	TGTGCCAGCAGCTTACAACCGGGAGCTTTCTTT
TRBJ2-5	TRBV4-1	.	TRBD1	CASSLMPGQGGETQYF	TGCGCCAGCAGCCTGATGCCGGGACAGGGTGGAGAGACCCAGTACTTC
TRBJ1-1	TRBV7-2	few	.	CASSFRRRTEAFF	TGTGCCAGCAGCTTCCGTCGGAGGACTGAAGCTTTCTTT
TRBJ1-3	TRBV3-1/TRBV3-2	.	TRBD1	CASSRDGQASSGNTIYF	TGTGCCAGCAGCCGAGACGGACAGGCCTCATCTGGAAACACCATATATTTT
TRBJ2-5	TRBV2	.	TRBD1	CASRGTDLGETQYF	TGTGCCAGCAGGGGGACAGACTTGGGAGAGACCCAGTACTTC
TRBJ2-3	TRBV2	.	.	CASKQGWGTDTQYF	TGTGCCAGCAAACAGGGTTGGGGCACAGATACGCAGTATTTT
TRBJ2-7	TRBV10-2	.	TRBD1	CASRGQANTKQYF	TGCGCCAGCCGGGGACAGGCCAATACGAAGCAGTACTTC
TRBJ1-4	TRBV23-1	once	.	CASSHQGTNEKLFF	TGCGCCAGCAGCCACCAGGGAACTAATGAAAAACTGTTTTTT
TRBJ2-5	TRBV5-4	.	.	CASNKGQETQYF	TGTGCCAGCAATAAGGGGCAAGAGACCCAGTACTTC
TRBJ1-2	TRBV2	.	.	CASSAGDDYGYTF	TGTGCCAGCAGTGCAGGGGACGACTATGGCTACACCTTC
TRBJ2-7	TRBV9	.	.	CASSPRDKIYEQYF	TGTGCCAGCAGCCCTCGGGACAAGATCTACGAGCAGTACTTC
TRBJ2-7	TRBV2	.	.	CASSEGTVPYEQYF	TGTGCCAGCAGTGAAGGGACAGTACCTTACGAGCAGTACTTC
TRBJ2-7	TRBV27	few	.	CASSLTGYEQYF	TGTGCCAGCAGTTTGACAGGCTACGAGCAGTACTTC
TRBJ2-3	TRBV15	few	.	CATSKAATQYF	TGTGCCACCAGCAAAGCTGCTACGCAGTATTTT
TRBJ2-7	TRBV6-1	.	.	CASSEGGSGYYEQYF	TGTGCCAGCAGTGAAGGGGGTTCGGGGTATTACGAGCAGTACTTC
TRBJ2-3	TRBV2	.	.	CASSPGQVTDTQYF	TGTGCCAGCAGCCCGGGACAAGTCACAGATACGCAGTATTTT